The clone carrying this T cell receptor beta chain came up many times. What it binds is unknown. V lost 1 base, J lost 1 base, and 7 bases lay in between. Germline CDR1 and CDR2: SGHTA and FQGNSA. The CDR3 runs to 14 residues. The data originate from a study of T cells in Graves' hyperthyroidism and ophthalmopathy. TCR beta CDR3 regions were amplified from RNA transcripts. First-round RT-PCR of the TCR CDR3 relied on the HTBI primer set. One entry per CDR3 protein results from TCRdb running MiXCR on the multiplex PCR reads. The table lists more than 550,000 distinct CDR3 sequences, 45% of them singletons, with more than 7% in the top ten. Regarding the study as a whole: Researchers report that a 13 V-J model separated ophthalmopathy from stable hyperthyroidism. Researchers found most expanded thyroid clonotypes above 0.001 in blood as well.

V gene TRBV7-2 combines with J gene TRBJ1-1, with D possibly being TRBD1 (5 bases). Material: peripheral blood or thyroid tissue (not recorded which). The receptor was derived from an adult man with Graves' disease, either hyperthyroidism or ophthalmopathy (not recorded which). CDR3 residues: CASSLDRWNTEAFF. DNA of the CDR3: TGTGCCAGCAGCTTAGACAGGTGGAACACTGAAGCTTTCTTT.